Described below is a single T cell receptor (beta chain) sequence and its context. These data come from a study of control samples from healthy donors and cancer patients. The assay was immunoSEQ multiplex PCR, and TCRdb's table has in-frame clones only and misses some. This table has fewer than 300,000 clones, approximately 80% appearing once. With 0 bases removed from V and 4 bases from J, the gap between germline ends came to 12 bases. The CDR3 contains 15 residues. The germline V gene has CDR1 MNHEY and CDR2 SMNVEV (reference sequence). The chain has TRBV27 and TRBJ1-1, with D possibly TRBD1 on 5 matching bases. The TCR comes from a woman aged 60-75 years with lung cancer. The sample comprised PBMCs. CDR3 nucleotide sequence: TGTGCCAGCAGTTTATCGACGGGGACGGGCACTGAAGCTTTCTTT. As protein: CASSLSTGTGTEAFF.